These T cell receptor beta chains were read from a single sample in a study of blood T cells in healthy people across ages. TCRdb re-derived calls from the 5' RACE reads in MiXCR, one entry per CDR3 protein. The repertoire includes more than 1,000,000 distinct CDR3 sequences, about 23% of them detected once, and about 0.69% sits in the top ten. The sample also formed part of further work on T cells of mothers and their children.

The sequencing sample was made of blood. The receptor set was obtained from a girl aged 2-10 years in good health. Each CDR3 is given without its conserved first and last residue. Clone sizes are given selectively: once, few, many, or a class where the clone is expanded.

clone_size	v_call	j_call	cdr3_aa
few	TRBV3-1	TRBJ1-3	ASSSRGAGNTIY
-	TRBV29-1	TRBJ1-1	SVEGDVGTEAF
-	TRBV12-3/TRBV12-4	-	ASSPRPRTSLEQF
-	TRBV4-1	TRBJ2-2	ASSLSGLAAPGELF
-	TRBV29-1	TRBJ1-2	SVGEGAMYGYT
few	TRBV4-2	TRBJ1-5	ASSPVGAGQPQH
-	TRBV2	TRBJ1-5	ASSAGTGPWQPQH
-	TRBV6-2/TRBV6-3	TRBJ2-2	ASRPGVTGELF
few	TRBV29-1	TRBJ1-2	SVEGWTHNYGYT
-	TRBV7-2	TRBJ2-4	ASSLEVGHGNIQY
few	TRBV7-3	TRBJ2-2	ASSSVSGELF
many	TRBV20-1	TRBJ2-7	SAISSGSHYEQY
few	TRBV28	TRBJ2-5	ASSVDGDQETQY
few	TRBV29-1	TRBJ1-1	SAEGRGAEAF
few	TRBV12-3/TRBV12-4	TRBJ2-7	ASSRTSGMYEQY
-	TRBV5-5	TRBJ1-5	ASSYLVADQPQH
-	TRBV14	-	ASRDDRDYEQY
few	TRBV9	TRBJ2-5	ASSVGNPVETQY
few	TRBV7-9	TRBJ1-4	ASSLVLNEKLF
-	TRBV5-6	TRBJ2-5	ASSSRSGRQETQY
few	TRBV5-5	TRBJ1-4	ASSLDSGGRREKLF
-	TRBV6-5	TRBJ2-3	ASSRGTGNTDTQY
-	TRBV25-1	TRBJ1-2	ASSKPGQGYGYT
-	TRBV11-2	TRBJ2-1	AESRLGYTHEQF
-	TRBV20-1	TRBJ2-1	SGKRDNEQF
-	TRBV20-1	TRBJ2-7	SARPSLPLEQY
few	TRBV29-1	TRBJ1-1	SVSLNTEAF
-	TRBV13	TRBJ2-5	ASSSGTGARETQY
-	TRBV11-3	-	VSSLRRGGPEETQY
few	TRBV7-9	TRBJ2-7	ASGQGLYEQY
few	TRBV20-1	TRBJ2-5	SGRDQETQY
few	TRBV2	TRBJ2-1	ASRTGQLYNEQF
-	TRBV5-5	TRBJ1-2	ASSPTLGGYGYT
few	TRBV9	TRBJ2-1	ASSSEDEQF
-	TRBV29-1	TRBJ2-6	SVDPGTGANVLT
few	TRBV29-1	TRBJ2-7	SVDLGHNYEQY
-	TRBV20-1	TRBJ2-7	SARREAIYEQY
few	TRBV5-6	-	ASSLGEAPYEQY
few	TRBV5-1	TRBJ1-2	ASSLAGGDGGYT
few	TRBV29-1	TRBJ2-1	SVMEGDEQF
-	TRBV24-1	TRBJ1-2	ATSSYRDGYT
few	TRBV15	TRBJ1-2	ATSRGRIFEGYT
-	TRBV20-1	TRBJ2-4	SARGALGGRFQY
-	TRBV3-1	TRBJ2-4	ASSPTGLADFQY
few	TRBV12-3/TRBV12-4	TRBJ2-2	ASSLQHTGELF
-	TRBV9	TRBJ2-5	ASSARPLAGDPEAF
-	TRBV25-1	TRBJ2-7	ASSEPGEQY
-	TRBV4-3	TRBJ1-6	ASSQDWVQGESPLH
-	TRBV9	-	ASSPWASSSYEQY
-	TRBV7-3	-	ASSLIGGTEQF